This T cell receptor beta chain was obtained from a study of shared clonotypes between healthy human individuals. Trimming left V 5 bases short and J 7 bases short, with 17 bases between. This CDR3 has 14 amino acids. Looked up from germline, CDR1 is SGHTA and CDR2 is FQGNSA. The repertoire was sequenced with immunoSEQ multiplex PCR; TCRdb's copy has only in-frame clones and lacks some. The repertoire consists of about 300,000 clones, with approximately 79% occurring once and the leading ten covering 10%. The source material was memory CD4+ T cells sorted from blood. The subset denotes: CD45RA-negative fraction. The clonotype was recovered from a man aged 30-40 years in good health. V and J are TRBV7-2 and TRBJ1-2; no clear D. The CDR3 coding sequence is TGTGCCAGCAGCAGAGACCCCTTCTTTGGTGGCTACACCTTC. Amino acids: CASSRDPFFGGYTF.